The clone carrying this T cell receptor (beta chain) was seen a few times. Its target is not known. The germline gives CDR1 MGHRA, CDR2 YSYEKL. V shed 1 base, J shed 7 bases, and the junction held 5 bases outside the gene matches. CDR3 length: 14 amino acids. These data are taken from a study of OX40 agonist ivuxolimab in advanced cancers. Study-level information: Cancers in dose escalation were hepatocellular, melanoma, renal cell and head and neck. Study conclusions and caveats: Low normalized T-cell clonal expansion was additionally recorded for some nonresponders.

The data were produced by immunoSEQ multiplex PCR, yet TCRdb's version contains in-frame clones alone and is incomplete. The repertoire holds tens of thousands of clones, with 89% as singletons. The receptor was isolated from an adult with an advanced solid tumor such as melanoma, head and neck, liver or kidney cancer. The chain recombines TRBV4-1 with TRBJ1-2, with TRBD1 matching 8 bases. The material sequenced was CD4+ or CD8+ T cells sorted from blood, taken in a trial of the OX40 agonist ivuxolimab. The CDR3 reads CASSQGTGTSGYTF. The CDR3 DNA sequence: TGCGCCAGCAGCCAAGGGACAGGGACTTCTGGCTACACCTTC.